This is a list of T cell receptor beta chains from one sample in a study of human T cells and chemical hapten exposure. TCRdb itself ran the RACE reads through MiXCR, one entry per CDR3 protein. Seen here are fewer than 400,000 distinct CDR3 sequences, approximately 6.9% observed once, and the top ten hold 8.4%. The sequencing used whole blood, collected in connection with sensitization to the hapten diphenylcyclopropenone (DPC). Receptors were obtained from a woman aged 18-29 years with alopecia areata. Some clones in this sample may be carry-over from other donors' samples. Both conserved end residues are trimmed from each CDR3. The D gene is left open where the match is weak.

CDR3	D	V	J
SVEDYLIRQGSYGYT	TRBD1	TRBV29-1	TRBJ1-2
ASSSGQGASEAF	TRBD1	TRBV12-3/TRBV12-4	TRBJ1-1
SAVDQGGLAQH	-	TRBV29-1	TRBJ1-5
ASSWSPGQGGFGNQPQH	TRBD1	TRBV13	TRBJ1-5
ASSSDGDLSETQY	-	TRBV11-2	TRBJ2-5
ASTPQGRDTQY	-	TRBV2	TRBJ2-3
ASSKTRNEQF	-	TRBV5-1	TRBJ2-1
ASSQEVQSVYGYT	-	TRBV4-3	TRBJ1-2
ARLTGTGTPKGNQPQH	-	TRBV6-1	TRBJ1-5
ASGWGPGLTYNEQF	-	TRBV27	TRBJ2-1
ASSQDAPQDVEFSGNTIY	-	TRBV3-1	TRBJ1-3
SVKAGGSGANVLT	TRBD1	TRBV29-1	TRBJ2-6
ASSPLAGGGSGELF	TRBD2	TRBV7-2	TRBJ2-2
ASSPSHDRDTQY	-	TRBV18	TRBJ2-3
ASSGRTSWNTGELF	TRBD2	TRBV7-2	TRBJ2-2
ASSFGRDSYEQY	-	TRBV12-3/TRBV12-4	TRBJ2-7
SARGGLASDTQY	TRBD2	TRBV20-1	TRBJ2-3
ASSVVQGSKNIQY	-	TRBV2	TRBJ2-4
SAIARRAYNEQF	-	TRBV20-1	TRBJ2-1
ATSSLGAAAF	-	TRBV15	TRBJ1-1
ASGLGGGFTDTQY	-	TRBV12-5	TRBJ2-3
ASSDFRQSEVPEAF	-	TRBV5-6	TRBJ1-1
ASSLPSSGANVLT	-	TRBV5-1	TRBJ2-6
ASSIQQGIYQPQH	TRBD1	TRBV5-1	TRBJ1-5
ASSYNSRDSYEKLF	TRBD1	TRBV6-2/TRBV6-3	TRBJ1-4
ASRWGGSRETQY	-	TRBV28	TRBJ2-5
ASGSPRETQY	-	TRBV12-5	TRBJ2-5
ASSFAGPSYNEQF	-	TRBV11-2	TRBJ2-1
ASSFPTGNTGELF	-	TRBV5-1	TRBJ2-2
ATRSVPAIDEQF	-	TRBV7-9	TRBJ2-1
ASSPLGTGLNEQY	TRBD1	TRBV28	TRBJ2-7
ASSPTGNEQY	TRBD1	TRBV7-9	TRBJ2-7
ASNPSTGTGPPGELF	TRBD1	TRBV13	TRBJ2-2
ASSWRAGAPYEQY	-	TRBV13	TRBJ2-7
ASKAVGMNTEAF	-	TRBV2	TRBJ1-1
ASSSTGGVDEKLF	TRBD1	TRBV13	TRBJ1-4
ASSQDFVSAPETQY	-	TRBV4-2	TRBJ2-5
SAADPVVPDTQY	-	TRBV20-1	TRBJ2-3
SVSYRVNTEAF	-	TRBV29-1	TRBJ1-1
ASSSGAGGALTEAF	TRBD1	TRBV5-1	TRBJ1-1
ASTDTDTQY	-	TRBV5-4	TRBJ2-3
ASSRQGLSDTQY	TRBD1	TRBV6-2/TRBV6-3	TRBJ2-3
ASSFSGHQPQH	-	TRBV5-6	TRBJ1-5
ASSGSREVWQF	-	TRBV2	TRBJ2-1
ASSQEATGGQETQY	TRBD1	TRBV3-1	TRBJ2-5
ASSDPKLAVRETQY	-	TRBV25-1	TRBJ2-5
ASRASGAKQPQH	-	TRBV6-2/TRBV6-3	TRBJ1-5
ASSPRTGGPYEQY	TRBD1	TRBV9	TRBJ2-7
ASSPIKTNGYT	-	TRBV18	TRBJ1-2
ASSPLPGTDTQY	-	TRBV4-3	TRBJ2-3
SVEGDTQETQY	-	TRBV29-1	TRBJ2-5
ASSIAVGQGEKYEQY	TRBD1	TRBV27	TRBJ2-7
ASSPGGPVGTQY	-	TRBV12-3/TRBV12-4	TRBJ2-3